This passage covers 28 T cell receptor beta chains from one sample sequenced in a study of cytomegalovirus exposure and HLA in healthy donors. Researchers ran the PCR with 60 Vbeta and 13 Jbeta primers. TCRdb's copy holds only in-frame clones and misses some; the assay was immunoSEQ multiplex PCR. The table records over 150,000 clones, 71% of them present only once. The sample was PBMCs. The receptors come from a woman aged 25-40 years in good health and CMV-seronegative.

The rearrangement links TRBV10-2 to TRBJ2-7, with a weak D call TRBD1 (6 bases). Germline values: CDR1 WSHSY, CDR2 SAAADI. The V and J ends lost 5 bases and 2 bases respectively, with 13 bases between them. The CDR3 consists of 14 residues. For the CDR3, the DNA is TGCGCCAGCAGTCTGGGCCAGGGGACCTACGAGCAGTACTTC. It translates to CASSLGQGTYEQYF.

The chain carries TRBV5-4 and TRBJ2-1; 7 nucleotides line up with TRBD2. The CDR3 consists of 14 residues. The germline CDR1 and CDR2 sequences are SGHNT and YYREEE (reference sequence). V shed 4 bases, J shed 3 bases, and the junction held 4 bases outside the gene matches. CDR3 coding DNA: TGTGCCAGCAGCCCAAGGACTAGCTACAATGAGCAGTTCTTC. This translates into CASSPRTSYNEQFF.

The chain joins TRBV28 to TRBJ1-1; possibly TRBD1 for D (5 bases). This CDR3 contains 13 residues. Trimming took 11 bases from V and 4 from J, leaving 17 bases between them. CDR1 and CDR2 from the germline V gene are MDHEN and SYDVKM. The CDR3 loop is CAGSGLVATEAFF. CDR3 coding DNA: TGTGCCGGCTCAGGGCTAGTAGCCACTGAAGCTTTCTTT.

The chain uses TRBV5-1 and TRBJ1-5; 8 bases fit TRBD1. CDR1 is SGHRS, CDR2 YFSETQ, per germline. The V and J ends lost 0 bases and 3 bases, in that order; junction bases with no gene match: 5. The CDR3 consists of 16 residues. The CDR3 DNA sequence: TGCGCCAGCAGCTTGGATGGACAGGGATACAATCAGCCCCAGCATTTT. Amino acid sequence: CASSLDGQGYNQPQHF.

The chain uses TRBV28 and TRBJ2-4; a possible D gene is TRBD1 (6 bases). Germline CDR1 is MDHEN and CDR2 is SYDVKM. The V end lost 7 bases, the J end lost 1 base, and 14 bases lay between the germline ends. The CDR3 is made up of 15 amino acids. CDR3 residues: CASIPEGDAKNIQYF. The CDR3 bases are TGTGCCAGCATCCCCGAGGGGGATGCCAAAAACATTCAGTACTTC.

The chain links TRBV29-1 to TRBJ1-2; D unresolved. There are 12 residues in the CDR3. The germline CDR1 and CDR2 sequences are SQVTM and ANQGSEA. V was trimmed by 3 bases and J by 4 bases, leaving 9 bases between them. The CDR3 is CSVDPVAYGYTF. The CDR3, as DNA: TGCAGCGTTGATCCGGTAGCCTATGGCTACACCTTC. The variable domain in full, completed from reference TRBV29-1 and TRBJ1-2, reads SAVISQKPSRDICQRGTSLTIQCQVDSQVTMMFWYRQQPGQSLTLIATANQGSEATYESGFVIDKFPISRPNLTFSTLTVSNMSPEDSSIYLCSVDPVAYGYTFGSGTRLTVV.

The chain is built from TRBV25-1 and TRBJ2-5; D is perhaps TRBD1 (5 bases). Near its end, the DNA agrees better with TRBJ2-7, so the J call may be wrong. The germline CDR1 and CDR2 sequences are MGHDK and SYGVNS. CDR3 size: 12 residues. The CDR3 DNA sequence: TGTGCCAGTCTCGACAGATTCTACGAGCAGTACTTC. It specifies CASLDRFYEQYF.

J is TRBJ2-5 and V is TRBV11-1, with TRBD1 identical over 10 bases. The V gene end was trimmed by 5 bases and the J gene end by 5 bases; junction bases not matched to a gene: 11. The CDR3 sequence is 16 residues long. Germline V lookup: CDR1 SGHAT, CDR2 FQDESV (reference sequence). The DNA for the CDR3 is TGTGCCAGCAGCAACCCCGGGACAGGGGATCTGGAGACCCAGTACTTC. Translated: CASSNPGTGDLETQYF.

The V and J genes are TRBV5-1 and TRBJ2-5, with 7 bases aligning to TRBD2. V lost 0 bases to trimming and J lost 3 bases; unmatched junction nucleotides: 5. The CDR3 has 15 residues. Germline CDR1 is SGHRS and CDR2 is YFSETQ. The CDR3 sequence: CASSLGGRGEETQYF. CDR3 in DNA: TGCGCCAGCAGCTTGGGCGGGAGAGGGGAAGAGACCCAGTACTTC.

The chain couples TRBV6-1 to TRBJ2-5; 7 bases line up with TRBD1. The CDR3 has 13 residues. After removal of 4 bases from V and 4 bases from J, the junction contained 3 bases not matched to a gene. Germline values: CDR1 MNHNS, CDR2 SASEGT. CDR3 region: CASSARDRETQYF. DNA of the CDR3: TGTGCCAGCAGTGCCCGGGACAGAGAGACCCAGTACTTC.

This clone was detected a few times. The gene calls are TRBV5-1 and TRBJ2-7, with D possibly TRBD2 on 5 matching bases. The CDR3 runs 15 residues. Germline V lookup: CDR1 SGHRS, CDR2 YFSETQ. With 2 bases removed from V and 0 bases from J, the gap between germline ends came to 12 bases. CDR3 in amino acids: CASSFVGESSYEQYF. The CDR3 DNA is TGCGCCAGCAGCTTCGTCGGGGAAAGCTCCTACGAGCAGTACTTC.

This clone occurred a few times. J is TRBJ2-7 and V is TRBV19; 8 bases fit TRBD1. Per germline, CDR1 LNHDA and CDR2 SQIVND (reference sequence). The V and J ends lost 4 bases and 5 bases, in that order; junction bases with no gene match: 7. CDR3 size: 14 residues. CDR3 amino acids: CASSTDRAAHEQYF. As DNA, the CDR3 is TGTGCCAGTAGTACGGACAGGGCTGCTCACGAGCAGTACTTC.

The rearrangement uses TRBV7-9 and TRBJ2-7, with TRBD1 as a possible D gene (6 bases). There are 13 residues in the CDR3. Germline-derived CDR1 and CDR2 are SEHNR and FQNEAQ (reference sequence). V lost 4 bases and J lost 0, with 7 bases in between. In DNA, the CDR3 is TGTGCCAGCAGCTCAGGGGCCTCCTACGAGCAGTACTTC. This encodes CASSSGASYEQYF.

This rearrangement joins TRBV28 to TRBJ2-1, with D perhaps TRBD2 (5 bases). Germline CDR1 is MDHEN and CDR2 is SYDVKM. Between the trimmed V and J ends, which lost 1 base and 3 bases, there was a span of 13 bases. The CDR3 length is 16 residues. DNA for the CDR3: TGTGCCAGCAGTTTATTGCCCAGCGGATTCTACAATGAGCAGTTCTTC. Amino acids: CASSLLPSGFYNEQFF.

This clone showed up just a few times. The chain couples TRBV18 to TRBJ2-1; weak D call: TRBD1 (6 bases). The CDR3 runs to 13 residues. Trimming pared 6 bases from V and 7 bases from J, leaving 13 bases between. Germline V CDR1 and CDR2: KGHSH, LQKENI. CDR3 in amino acids: CASSPGQGNEQFF. For the CDR3, the DNA is TGTGCCAGCTCGCCGGGACAAGGGAATGAGCAGTTCTTC.

The chain is built from TRBV7-2 and TRBJ2-1; D is possibly TRBD2 (6 bases). The CDR3 runs 17 residues. The germline CDR1 and CDR2 sequences are SGHTA and FQGNSA. With 2 bases removed from V and 2 bases from J, the gap between germline ends came to 16 bases. CDR3 residues: CASSLSRRDSAYNEQFF. CDR3 DNA sequence: TGTGCCAGCAGCTTATCACGCCGGGACTCCGCCTACAATGAGCAGTTCTTC.

This clone was seen more than once but under ten times. The rearrangement joins TRBV6-5 to TRBJ1-2, with D perhaps TRBD1 (5 bases). The germline gives CDR1 MNHEY, CDR2 SVGAGI. V lost 6 bases to trimming and J lost 8 bases, with 13 bases between them. The CDR3 extends over 12 amino acids. DNA of the CDR3: TGTGCCAGCAGCCCAGGGCCCTGGGGCTACACCTTC. It specifies CASSPGPWGYTF.

The chain combines TRBV28 with TRBJ2-3; 13 bases agree with TRBD2. J was trimmed by 9 bases and V by 5 bases; bases with no gene match: 14. Looked up from germline, CDR1 is MDHEN and CDR2 is SYDVKM. The CDR3 totals 17 residues. The DNA of the CDR3 is TGTGCCAGCAGTCAAAGCACACTAGCGGGAGGGCCGTTGACGCAGTATTTT. This gives the protein CASSQSTLAGGPLTQYF.

This chain connects TRBV11-2 to TRBJ2-1, with D tentatively TRBD2 (6 bases). CDR1 SGHAT and CDR2 FQNNGV come from the germline V gene. CDR3 length equals 12 residues. The germline V and J ends were trimmed by 5 bases and 10 bases, with 12 bases remaining between them. This CDR3 is CASSPGLVEQFF. CDR3 sequence (DNA): TGTGCCAGCAGCCCGGGACTTGTCGAGCAGTTCTTC. Looking up the rest from reference TRBV11-2 and TRBJ2-1 gives the full variable domain: EAGVAQSPRYKIIEKRQSVAFWCNPISGHATLYWYQQILGQGPKLLIQFQNNGVVDDSQLPKDRFSAERLKGVDSTLKIQPAKLEDSAVYLCASSPGLVEQFFGPGTRLTVL.

The V gene is TRBV10-3, the J gene TRBJ2-1; TRBD2 might be the D (5 bases). CDR3 size: 14 residues. V lost 11 bases to trimming and J lost 0 bases, with 14 bases between them. The germline V gene encodes CDR1 ENHRY and CDR2 SYGVKD. This CDR3 reads CAVTRESSYNEQFF. The CDR3 DNA reads as TGTGCCGTCACACGGGAAAGCTCCTACAATGAGCAGTTCTTC.

This clone was counted between two and nine times. The rearrangement links TRBV19 to TRBJ2-7; 8 bases map to TRBD1. The V gene end was trimmed by 1 base and the J gene end by 1 base; junction bases not matched to a gene: 0. The CDR3 is 14 amino acids. Germline V gives CDR1 LNHDA, CDR2 SQIVND (reference sequence). As DNA, the CDR3 is TGTGCCAGTAGTATAGGGACAGGGTCCTACGAGCAGTACTTC. Protein: CASSIGTGSYEQYF.

A single count supports this clone. The chain couples TRBV11-1 to TRBJ2-7; D perhaps matches TRBD2 (5 bases). Germline-derived CDR1 and CDR2 are SGHAT and FQDESV (reference sequence). CDR3 length: 14 amino acids. Deletions cut 4 bases from V and 2 bases from J, with 12 bases between. CDR3 in amino acids: CASSSWSGAYEQYF. In DNA, the CDR3 is TGTGCCAGCAGCTCCTGGAGCGGAGCCTACGAGCAGTACTTC.

The chain recombines TRBV5-3 with TRBJ2-1, with D maybe TRBD1 (5 bases). TRBV5-3 is given ORF status, its function remaining uncertain. Deletions cut 4 bases from V and 4 bases from J, with 24 bases between. This CDR3 region has 18 residues. Here the CDR3 reads CARSLRMGPPPYYNEQFF. DNA of the CDR3: TGTGCCAGAAGCCTCCGTATGGGGCCCCCCCCCTATTACAATGAGCAGTTCTTC.

The J gene is TRBJ1-2, the V gene TRBV7-9; no clear D gene. In germline, CDR1 is SEHNR, CDR2 FQNEAQ (reference sequence). The CDR3 covers 16 residues. Trimming took off 2 bases at V and 5 bases at J, with 18 bases between the two ends. In DNA form, the CDR3 reads TGTGCCAGCAGCTTATCGTCCAGGCACCGAGAGTATGGCTACACCTTC. It codes for CASSLSSRHREYGYTF. The full variable domain, rest sourced from reference TRBV7-9 and TRBJ1-2, is DTGVSQNPRHKITKRGQNVTFRCDPISEHNRLYWYRQTLGQGPEFLTYFQNEAQLEKSRLLSDRFSAERPKGSFSTLEIQRTEQGDSAMYLCASSLSSRHREYGYTFGSGTRLTVV.

The V and J genes are TRBV19 and TRBJ1-4, with TRBD1 matching 8 bases. V shed 6 bases, J shed 8 bases, and the junction held 14 bases outside the gene matches. The germline gives CDR1 LNHDA, CDR2 SQIVND (reference sequence). The CDR3 runs 16 residues. CDR3 nucleotide sequence: TGTGCCAGTAGCTTCAGGTTAGGACAGGGTGAAGAAAAACTGTTTTTT. This sequence encodes CASSFRLGQGEEKLFF.

In its sample, this clone was seen a few times. This chain uses TRBV7-3 with TRBJ2-1, with 11 nucleotides matching TRBD2. The germline V gene has CDR1 SGHTA and CDR2 FQGTGA. The CDR3 loop spans 15 amino acids. V was pared by 5 bases and J by 8 bases, with 8 bases of the junction left unmatched. The CDR3 spells CASSVLAGVQYEQFF. As DNA, the CDR3 is TGTGCCAGCAGCGTACTAGCGGGAGTTCAGTATGAGCAGTTCTTC.

The J gene is TRBJ1-4, the V gene TRBV5-1; the D is unclear. V lost 0 bases and J 5 bases, leaving 8 bases between the germline ends. The CDR3 runs 14 residues. Germline lookup yields CDR1 SGHRS and CDR2 YFSETQ. The CDR3 loop reads CASSLGSGNEKLFF. In nucleotides, the CDR3 is TGCGCCAGCAGCTTGGGGTCGGGGAATGAAAAACTGTTTTTT.

This clone appeared a single time. This chain uses TRBV11-3 with TRBJ1-1; D remains ambiguous. The germline V gene has CDR1 SGHNT and CDR2 YENEEA. The CDR3 is made up of 13 amino acids. With 6 bases removed from V and 0 bases from J, the gap between germline ends came to 8 bases. CDR3 sequence reads: CASSHEMNTEAFF. The DNA for the CDR3 is TGTGCCAGCAGTCATGAGATGAACACTGAAGCTTTCTTT.